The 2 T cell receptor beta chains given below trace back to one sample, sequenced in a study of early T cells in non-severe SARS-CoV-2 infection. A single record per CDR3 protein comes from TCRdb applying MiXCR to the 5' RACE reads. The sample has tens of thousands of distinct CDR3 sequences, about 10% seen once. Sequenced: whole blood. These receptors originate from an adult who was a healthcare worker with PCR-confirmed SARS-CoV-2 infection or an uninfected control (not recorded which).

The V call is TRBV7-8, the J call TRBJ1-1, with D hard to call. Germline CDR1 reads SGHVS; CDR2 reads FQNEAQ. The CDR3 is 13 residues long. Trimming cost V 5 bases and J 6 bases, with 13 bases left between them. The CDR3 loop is CASSDHNGAEAFF. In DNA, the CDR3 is TGTGCCAGCAGCGATCACAATGGCGCTGAAGCTTTCTTT.

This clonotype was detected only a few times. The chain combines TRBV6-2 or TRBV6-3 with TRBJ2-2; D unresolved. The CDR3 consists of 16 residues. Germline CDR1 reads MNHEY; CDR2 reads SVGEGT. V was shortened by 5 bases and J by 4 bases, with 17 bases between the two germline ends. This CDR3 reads CASSLVGSKGTGELFF. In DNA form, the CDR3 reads TGTGCCAGCAGTCTTGTAGGCTCCAAGGGCACCGGGGAGCTGTTTTTT.